This entry describes one T cell receptor (beta chain). The V gene end was trimmed by 3 bases and the J gene end by 5 bases; junction bases not matched to a gene: 4. The CDR3 covers 15 residues. CDR1 and CDR2 (germline): LNHNV, YYDKDF (reference sequence). The data were obtained in a study of HIV-infected patients and healthy controls. TCRdb analysed the 5' RACE reads with MiXCR anew, one entry per CDR3 protein. The sample yields approximately 67,000 distinct CDR3 sequences, less than 20% seen once. The chain employs TRBV15 and TRBJ2-5; 12 nucleotides line up with TRBD2. The sequence was obtained from a human donor in good health. Sequenced sample: CD4+ T cells from blood. DNA of the CDR3: TGTGCCACCAGCAGCAGGGGGACTAGCGGGGAGACCCAGTACTTC. Protein sequence: CATSSRGTSGETQYF.